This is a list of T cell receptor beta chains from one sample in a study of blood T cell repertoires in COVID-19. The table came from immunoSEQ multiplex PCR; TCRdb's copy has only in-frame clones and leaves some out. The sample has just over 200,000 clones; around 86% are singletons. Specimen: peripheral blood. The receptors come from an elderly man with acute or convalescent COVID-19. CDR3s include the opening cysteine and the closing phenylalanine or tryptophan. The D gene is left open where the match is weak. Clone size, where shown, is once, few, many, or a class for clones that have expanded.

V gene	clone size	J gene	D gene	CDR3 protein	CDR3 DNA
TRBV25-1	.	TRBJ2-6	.	CASSEKGLTGANVLTF	TGTGCCAGCAGTGAAAAAGGACTGACTGGGGCCAACGTCCTGACTTTC
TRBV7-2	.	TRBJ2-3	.	CASSFRGRTDTQYF	TGTGCCAGCAGCTTCAGGGGTCGGACAGATACGCAGTATTTT
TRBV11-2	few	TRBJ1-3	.	CASSLGLGSGNTIYF	TGTGCCAGCAGCTTAGGTCTCGGCTCTGGAAACACCATATATTTT
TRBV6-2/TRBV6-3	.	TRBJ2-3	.	CASSYFLSTDTQYF	TGTGCCAGCAGTTACTTTTTGAGTACAGATACGCAGTATTTT
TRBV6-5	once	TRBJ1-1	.	CASSLVQGNTEAFF	TGTGCCAGCAGTTTGGTCCAGGGTAACACTGAAGCTTTCTTT
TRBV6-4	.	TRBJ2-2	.	CASSVQGGWTGELFF	TGTGCCAGCAGTGTGCAGGGTGGTTGGACCGGGGAGCTGTTTTTT
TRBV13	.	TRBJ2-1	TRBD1	CASSFETGEKDEQFF	TGTGCCAGCAGCTTCGAAACAGGGGAAAAGGATGAGCAGTTCTTC
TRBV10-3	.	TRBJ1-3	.	CAIRGSEGLTGNTIYF	TGTGCCATCCGAGGATCTGAGGGCCTCACTGGAAACACCATATATTTT
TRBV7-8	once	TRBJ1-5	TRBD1	CASSLVIPGQYSNQPQHF	TGTGCCAGCAGCTTAGTGATTCCGGGACAGTATAGCAATCAGCCCCAGCATTTT
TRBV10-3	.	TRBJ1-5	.	CAISEKSLNQPQHF	TGTGCCATCAGTGAGAAAAGCTTAAATCAGCCCCAGCATTTT
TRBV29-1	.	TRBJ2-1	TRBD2	CSVQGLAGRSYNEQFF	TGCAGCGTTCAAGGACTAGCGGGCCGCTCCTACAATGAGCAGTTCTTC
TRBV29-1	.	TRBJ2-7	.	CSVDIRGSYEQYF	TGCAGCGTAGATATCAGGGGCTCCTACGAGCAGTACTTC
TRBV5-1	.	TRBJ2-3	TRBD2	CASSLTGLATLDTQYF	TGCGCCAGCAGCCTAACGGGACTAGCGACACTAGATACGCAGTATTTT
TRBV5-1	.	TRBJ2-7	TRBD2	CASSAGLAPTYEQYF	TGCGCCAGCAGCGCCGGACTAGCGCCCACCTACGAGCAGTACTTC
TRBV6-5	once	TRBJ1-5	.	CASGRGKQPQHF	TGTGCCAGCGGAAGGGGCAAGCAGCCCCAGCATTTT
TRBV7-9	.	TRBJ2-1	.	CASSLDDVATGNEQFF	TGTGCCAGCAGCTTAGACGACGTCGCTACAGGGAATGAGCAGTTCTTC
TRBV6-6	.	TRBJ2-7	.	CASSRTRSYEQYF	TGTGCCAGCAGCCGTACTAGGAGCTACGAGCAGTACTTC
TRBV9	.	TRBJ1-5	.	CASSVGGRLNQPQHF	TGTGCCAGCAGCGTAGGGGGCAGGCTAAATCAGCCCCAGCATTTT
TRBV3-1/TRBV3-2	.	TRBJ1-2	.	CASSQGTFWGYTF	TGTGCCAGCAGCCAGGGGACTTTCTGGGGCTACACCTTC
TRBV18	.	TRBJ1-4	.	CASSSNTGTTNEKLFF	TGTGCCAGCTCGTCCAACACAGGGACAACTAATGAAAAACTGTTTTTT
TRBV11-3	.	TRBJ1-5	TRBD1	CASSLVKGAVRQPQHF	TGTGCCAGCAGCTTAGTAAAGGGGGCAGTAAGACAGCCCCAGCATTTT
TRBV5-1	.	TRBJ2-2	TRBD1	CASSLPPTGEAGELFF	TGCGCCAGCAGCTTGCCCCCCACAGGGGAAGCCGGGGAGCTGTTTTTT
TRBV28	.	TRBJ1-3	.	CASVQGTTYTIYF	TGTGCCAGCGTTCAGGGGACTACGTACACCATATATTTT
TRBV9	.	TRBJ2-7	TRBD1	CASSAGTVNYEQYF	TGTGCCAGCAGCGCCGGGACAGTAAACTACGAGCAGTACTTC
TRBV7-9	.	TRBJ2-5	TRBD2	CASSEHRSTSGRARSQYF	TGTGCCAGCAGCGAACACCGATCGACTAGCGGGAGGGCTAGGTCCCAGTACTTC
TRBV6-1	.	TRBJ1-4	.	CARSEGWGANEKLFF	TGTGCCCGCAGTGAGGGGTGGGGGGCTAATGAAAAACTGTTTTTT
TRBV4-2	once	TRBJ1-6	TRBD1	CASSQDPLTGSGNSPLHF	TGTGCCAGCAGCCAAGATCCATTGACAGGGTCAGGAAATTCACCCCTCCACTTT
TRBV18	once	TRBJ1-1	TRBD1	CASSPPSPGGGTEAFF	TGTGCCAGCTCACCACCCTCGCCAGGGGGTGGCACTGAAGCTTTCTTT
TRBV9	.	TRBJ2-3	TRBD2	CASSVLGLVGTDTQYF	TGTGCCAGCAGCGTACTAGGACTAGTCGGCACAGATACGCAGTATTTT
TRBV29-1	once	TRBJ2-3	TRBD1	CSLRGHPDTQYF	TGCAGCCTAAGGGGGCACCCCGATACGCAGTATTTT
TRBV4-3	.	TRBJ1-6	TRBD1	CASSQDRDSSPLHF	TGCGCCAGCAGCCAAGATCGGGACAGTTCACCCCTCCACTTT
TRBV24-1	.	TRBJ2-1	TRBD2	CATSDLSGGWDEQFF	TGTGCCACCAGTGATTTAAGCGGGGGGTGGGATGAGCAGTTCTTC
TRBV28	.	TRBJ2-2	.	CASRVDRTNTGELFF	TGTGCCAGCAGGGTCGACAGAACGAACACCGGGGAGCTGTTTTTT
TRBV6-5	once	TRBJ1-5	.	CASSYSLEVPVQPQHF	TGTGCCAGCAGTTACTCGCTTGAAGTTCCGGTTCAGCCCCAGCATTTT
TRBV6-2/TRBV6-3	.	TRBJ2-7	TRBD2	CASSYGLAGTLGYEQYF	TGTGCCAGCAGTTACGGACTAGCGGGAACCCTAGGATACGAGCAGTACTTC
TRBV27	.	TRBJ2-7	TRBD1	CASSPGTVPYEQYF	TGTGCCAGCAGTCCCGGGACAGTTCCCTACGAGCAGTACTTC
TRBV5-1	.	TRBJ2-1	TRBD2	CASSWGTSGNDEQFF	TGCGCCAGCAGCTGGGGGACTAGCGGGAACGATGAGCAGTTCTTC
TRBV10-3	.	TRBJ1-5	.	CAISASGRSNQPQHF	TGTGCCATCAGTGCCTCGGGAAGGAGCAATCAGCCCCAGCATTTT
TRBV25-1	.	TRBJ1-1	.	CASSESSGNTEAFF	TGTGCCAGCAGTGAATCCAGCGGGAACACTGAAGCTTTCTTT
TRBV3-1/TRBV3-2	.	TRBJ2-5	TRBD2	CASSHAAGTSGSSRETQYF	TGTGCCAGCAGCCATGCCGCCGGGACTAGCGGGAGTAGTAGGGAGACCCAGTACTTC
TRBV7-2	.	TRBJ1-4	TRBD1	CASSRQGIATNEKLFF	TGTGCCAGCAGCAGACAGGGAATTGCAACTAATGAAAAACTGTTTTTT
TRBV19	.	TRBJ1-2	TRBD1	CASKRQGYGYTF	TGTGCCAGTAAGCGACAGGGCTATGGCTACACCTTC
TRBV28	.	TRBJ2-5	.	CASSHGTVKETQYF	TGTGCCAGCAGCCATGGGACTGTTAAAGAGACCCAGTACTTC